These 32 T cell receptor beta chains came from one sample sequenced in a study of cytomegalovirus exposure and HLA in healthy donors. PCR involved 60 Vbeta and 13 Jbeta primers. Repertoires were generated with immunoSEQ multiplex PCR, while TCRdb's copy carries only in-frame clones and drops some. The sample has more than 95,000 clones; 70% to 85% are singletons. The sample was PBMCs. These receptors were collected from a woman between 18 and 29 years old in good health and CMV-seropositive.

This chain connects TRBV15 to TRBJ1-2; 7 bases are shared with TRBD1. CDR1 is LNHNV, CDR2 YYDKDF, per germline (reference sequence). V trimming: 1 base; J trimming: 4 bases; junction bases outside the gene matches: 15. The CDR3 contains 18 residues. CDR3 DNA sequence: TGTGCCACCAGCAGAGGCAGGGGGGCTTCATCCCGATTCTATGGCTACACCTTC. This codes for CATSRGRGASSRFYGYTF.

This chain links TRBV6-5 with TRBJ2-7, with D possibly being TRBD2 (7 bases). The V and J ends lost 2 bases and 6 bases respectively, with 11 bases between them. Germline V gene sequence: CDR1 MNHEY, CDR2 SVGAGI. The CDR3 sequence is 13 residues long. The CDR3 DNA follows: TGTGCCAGCAGTTACCGGGGGGCTGGCGAGCAGTACTTC. Translated, it gives CASSYRGAGEQYF.

The rearrangement joins TRBV27 to TRBJ2-1; 8 nucleotides agree with TRBD2. The CDR3 runs 12 residues. Germline CDR1 is MNHEY and CDR2 is SMNVEV (reference sequence). With V trimmed by 5 bases and J by 8 bases, 2 bases remained unmatched. CDR3 nucleotides: TGTGCCAGCAGTCTAGCGGGCGATGAGCAGTTCTTC. Translation: CASSLAGDEQFF.

The chain recombines TRBV28 with TRBJ2-3; TRBD1 might be the D (6 bases). CDR1 is MDHEN, CDR2 SYDVKM, per germline. The CDR3 sequence is 13 residues long. Deletions cut 3 bases from V and 4 bases from J, with 8 bases between. CDR3 residues: CASSFRGADTQYF. DNA for the CDR3: TGTGCCAGCAGTTTCAGGGGAGCAGATACGCAGTATTTT.

CDR3 sequence (DNA): TGTGCCAGCAGCCGGGGGCGGGAGGTAGTTGAGCAGTTCTTC. Translation: CASSRGREVVEQFF. The chain joins TRBV11-2 to TRBJ2-1, with 8 bases identical to TRBD2. Unmatched junction bases numbered 9, after V lost 5 bases and J lost 9 bases. The germline CDR1 and CDR2 sequences are SGHAT and FQNNGV. CDR3 size: 14 residues.

The CDR3: CASSLSGSGNTIYF. CDR3 DNA: TGCGCCAGCAGCTTGTCGGGATCTGGAAACACCATATATTTT. The gene calls are TRBV5-1 and TRBJ1-3, with D hard to call. V was trimmed by 1 base and J by 1 base, leaving 6 bases between them. Germline V gene data show CDR1 as SGHRS and CDR2 as YFSETQ. The CDR3 loop spans 14 amino acids.

The chain employs TRBV29-1 and TRBJ1-1; D unclear. Germline V CDR1 and CDR2: SQVTM, ANQGSEA. This CDR3 is built from 10 residues. Trimming pared 4 bases from V and 11 bases from J, leaving 11 bases between. CDR3 nucleotide sequence: TGCAGCGTTGTAGCCGGGGTGGCTTTCTTT. Its protein is CSVVAGVAFF.

The chain employs TRBV28 and TRBJ2-7; 7 bases line up with TRBD2. The CDR3 is made up of 14 amino acids. Trimming cost V 6 bases and J 3 bases; bases outside gene matches: 8. Germline lookup yields CDR1 MDHEN and CDR2 SYDVKM. The chain's CDR3 is CASRKPAGLYEQYF. CDR3 nucleotide sequence: TGTGCCAGCAGGAAGCCAGCGGGACTCTACGAGCAGTACTTC.

V usage is TRBV28 and J usage is TRBJ2-1; 10 positions match TRBD2. This CDR3 region has 17 residues. The germline gives CDR1 MDHEN, CDR2 SYDVKM. V was clipped by 5 bases and J by 7 bases; unmatched bases: 14. CDR3 DNA: TGTGCCAGCAGTGATCCCCGGGAGGCTAGCGGGAGTAATGAGCAGTTCTTC. Protein: CASSDPREASGSNEQFF. Combining the CDR3 with reference TRBV28 and TRBJ2-1 gives the whole variable domain DVKVTQSSRYLVKRTGEKVFLECVQDMDHENMFWYRQDPGLGLRLIYFSYDVKMKEKGDIPEGYSVSREKKERFSLILESASTNQTSMYLCASSDPREASGSNEQFFGPGTRLTVL.

The chain has TRBV27 and TRBJ1-2, with 7 bases aligning to TRBD1. The germline CDR1 and CDR2 sequences are MNHEY and SMNVEV (reference sequence). The CDR3 sequence is 15 residues long. Unmatched junction bases numbered 8, after V lost 3 bases and J lost 4 bases. The DNA for the CDR3 is TGTGCCAGCAGTTTGACGACGGGACAGCTCTATGGCTACACCTTC. Translating it yields CASSLTTGQLYGYTF.

Remarks on this clone: The same CDR3 is also encoded by other DNA sequences in this sample. The gene calls are TRBV19 and TRBJ2-2, with a possible D match to TRBD2 (6 bases). Germline values: CDR1 LNHDA, CDR2 SQIVND (reference sequence). This CDR3 is 16 amino acids long. V was clipped by 5 bases and J by 6 bases, with 19 bases between them. Here the CDR3 reads CASSGRAGRLPGELFF. DNA for the CDR3: TGTGCCAGTAGTGGACGCGCGGGGCGCCTTCCCGGGGAGCTGTTTTTT.

The chain links TRBV7-6 to TRBJ1-1; weak D call: TRBD1 (5 bases). CDR3 length equals 18 residues. Germline assignment: CDR1 SGHVS and CDR2 FNYEAQ. Trimming took off 3 bases at V and 3 bases at J, with 23 bases between the two ends. This CDR3 reads CASSFSPPQGIKYTEAFF. CDR3 bases: TGTGCCAGCAGCTTCTCCCCCCCGCAGGGTATTAAGTACACTGAAGCTTTCTTT.

The V gene is TRBV19, the J gene TRBJ1-5; TRBD1 agrees at 7 bases. This CDR3 spans 14 amino acids. The germline V gene encodes CDR1 LNHDA and CDR2 SQIVND (reference sequence). Trimming removed 5 bases from V and 5 bases from J; junction bases left unmatched: 6. CDR3 sequence: CASSPRTGDQPQHF. In DNA, the CDR3 is TGTGCCAGTAGTCCCCGGACAGGAGATCAGCCCCAGCATTTT.

The chain links TRBV5-1 to TRBJ2-1, with 11 nucleotides matching TRBD2. CDR1 SGHRS and CDR2 YFSETQ come from the germline V gene. The V segment lost 0 bases and the J segment 9 bases; nucleotides outside the gene matches: 11. CDR3 size: 17 residues. For the CDR3, the DNA is TGCGCCAGCAGCTTGGCCAGTACTAGCGGGAGTCTCGGTGAGCAGTTCTTC. This translates into CASSLASTSGSLGEQFF.

This chain connects TRBV27 to TRBJ2-6, with D uncertain. CDR3 size: 16 residues. Looked up from germline, CDR1 is MNHEY and CDR2 is SMNVEV (reference sequence). V lost 0 bases and J 4 bases, leaving 10 bases between the germline ends. In DNA form, the CDR3 reads TGTGCCAGCAGTTTATCGGCTCTAGGAGGGGCCAACGTCCTGACTTTC. It specifies CASSLSALGGANVLTF.

V and J are TRBV2 and TRBJ1-1; tentative D call: TRBD1 (5 bases). The CDR3 consists of 14 residues. V was clipped by 8 bases and J by 1 base, with 14 bases between them. Germline loops: CDR1 SNHLY, CDR2 FYNNEI. The CDR3 loop is CASQGQAGNTEAFF. CDR3 bases: TGTGCCAGCCAGGGCCAGGCAGGGAACACTGAAGCTTTCTTT.

The CDR3 sequence: CASSPTSEGYNEQFF. Here the CDR3 DNA reads TGCGCCAGCAGCCCTACTAGCGAGGGATACAATGAGCAGTTCTTC. This chain uses TRBV5-1 with TRBJ2-1; 7 bases map to TRBD2. V shed 4 bases and J 4 bases; nucleotides not matched to a gene: 8. Germline CDR1 reads SGHRS; CDR2 reads YFSETQ. The CDR3 spans 15 residues.

This chain uses TRBV25-1 with TRBJ2-7, with unresolved D. The V end was cut by 2 bases, the J end by 0 bases, with 8 bases between. This CDR3 is built from 14 residues. Germline CDR1 is MGHDK and CDR2 is SYGVNS. The CDR3: CASSERAGSYEQYF. In DNA form, the CDR3 reads TGTGCCAGCAGTGAACGAGCAGGCTCCTACGAGCAGTACTTC.

The chain uses TRBV5-4 and TRBJ2-5, with TRBD2 identical over 13 bases. The CDR3 is 16 amino acids. Germline V gene data show CDR1 as SGHNT and CDR2 as YYREEE (reference sequence). V shed 4 bases and J 6 bases; nucleotides not matched to a gene: 9. CDR3 sequence: CASSNQTSGRAKTQYF. DNA for the CDR3: TGTGCCAGCAGCAACCAAACTAGCGGGAGGGCGAAGACCCAGTACTTC.

This clone is labeled as medium-sized. The V and J genes are TRBV6-6 and TRBJ2-7, with D perhaps TRBD2 (5 bases). V shed 7 bases and J shed 1 base, with 11 bases lying between them. The CDR3 consists of 13 residues. In germline, CDR1 is MNHNY, CDR2 SVGAGI (reference sequence). DNA for the CDR3: TGTGCCAGCACCAAGGGAGTATCCTACGAGCAGTACTTC. This encodes CASTKGVSYEQYF.

The V gene is TRBV5-4, the J gene TRBJ2-1; TRBD2 might be the D (7 bases). Trimming removed 2 bases from V and 9 bases from J, with 15 bases in between. The CDR3 loop spans 14 amino acids. Germline V gives CDR1 SGHNT, CDR2 YYREEE (reference sequence). In DNA form, the CDR3 reads TGTGCCAGCAGCTTCGGGCGGGGGCTTGGTGAGCAGTTCTTC. This codes for CASSFGRGLGEQFF.

CDR3 bases: TGTGCCAGAAGCTTTGGGGGGGGAGGGATAGAGACCCAGTACTTC. Protein: CARSFGGGGIETQYF. The rearrangement joins TRBV5-3 to TRBJ2-5; 7 bases fit TRBD2. TRBV5-3 is an ORF; its function is uncertain. The trim removed 2 bases at V and 4 bases at J, leaving 8 bases unmatched. This CDR3 has 15 amino acids.

This clone was seen a single time. This chain uses TRBV30 with TRBJ2-2, with 10 bases aligning to TRBD2. V lost 5 bases and J lost 7; bases outside the gene matches: 7. The CDR3 is 14 amino acids. Germline CDR1 is GTSNPN and CDR2 is SVGIG (reference sequence). CDR3 DNA sequence: TGTGCCTGGTCAGCGGGAGGGCCGGGCGGGGAGCTGTTTTTT. This translates into CAWSAGGPGGELFF. Filled out from reference TRBV30 and TRBJ2-2, the complete variable domain reads SQTIHQWPATLVQPVGSPLSLECTVEGTSNPNLYWYRQAAGRGLQLLFYSVGIGQISSEVPQNLSASRPQDRQFILSSKKLLLSDSGFYLCAWSAGGPGGELFFGEGSRLTVL.

The genes are TRBV20-1 and TRBJ2-1; D is undetermined. Germline values: CDR1 DFQATT, CDR2 SNEGSKA (reference sequence). This CDR3 is 11 amino acids long. The chain's CDR3 is CNSIQDNEQFF. CDR3 bases: TGCAACTCCATCCAGGACAATGAGCAGTTCTTC.

This clone was seen just once. The DNA of the CDR3 is TGTGCCAGTAGTCCTACCACCGGGACAGGGTACGGCTACACCTTC. Translated: CASSPTTGTGYGYTF. The chain recombines TRBV19 with TRBJ1-2, with 9 positions matching TRBD1. Per the germline V gene, CDR1 is LNHDA and CDR2 is SQIVND (reference sequence). J was trimmed by 8 bases and V by 5 bases; bases with no gene match: 12. The CDR3 loop spans 15 amino acids.

This sequence joins TRBV2 and TRBJ2-7, with D perhaps matching TRBD1 (5 bases). CDR3 length: 13 amino acids. Trimming took off 2 bases at V and 3 bases at J, with 8 bases between the two ends. CDR1 is SNHLY and CDR2 is FYNNEI in the germline V gene. The CDR3 loop is CASSEWTHYEQYF. The CDR3 region has the DNA TGTGCCAGCAGTGAATGGACACACTACGAGCAGTACTTC.

In this sample, this clone turned up once. This chain connects TRBV25-1 to TRBJ2-3; 8 positions match TRBD1. CDR3 length equals 13 residues. V lost 10 bases and J lost 3; bases outside the gene matches: 6. Looked up from germline, CDR1 is MGHDK and CDR2 is SYGVNS. CDR3 residues: CAIKGTGTDTQYF. The CDR3 nucleotides are TGTGCCATCAAAGGGACAGGTACAGATACGCAGTATTTT.

This chain joins TRBV7-9 and TRBJ2-7; D ambiguous. Trimming left V 5 bases short and J 6 bases short, with 14 bases between. Per germline, CDR1 SEHNR and CDR2 FQNEAQ (reference sequence). This CDR3 spans 13 amino acids. The CDR3 region has the DNA TGTGCCAGCAGCCCCCCGGAGAGATTCGAGCAGTACTTC. This gives the protein CASSPPERFEQYF.

This chain links TRBV5-4 with TRBJ2-5; D perhaps matches TRBD2 (7 bases). The CDR3 extends over 14 amino acids. Looked up from germline, CDR1 is SGHNT and CDR2 is YYREEE (reference sequence). Trimming removed 3 bases from V and 7 bases from J, with 16 bases in between. CDR3 DNA: TGTGCCAGCAGCTCCTCCAGGGGCGGGGGGACCCAGTACTTC. Translating gives CASSSSRGGGTQYF.

The rearrangement uses TRBV28 and TRBJ1-2; 11 nucleotides agree with TRBD1. The CDR3 extends over 16 amino acids. CDR1 is MDHEN and CDR2 is SYDVKM in the germline V gene. The V gene end was trimmed by 5 bases and the J gene end by 7 bases; junction bases not matched to a gene: 12. CDR3 amino acids: CASSLNPGQGDVGYTF. The CDR3 DNA reads as TGTGCCAGCAGTCTCAACCCGGGACAGGGGGACGTTGGCTACACCTTC.

This clone was detected once. This chain connects TRBV29-1 to TRBJ2-3; weak D call: TRBD1 (6 bases). Germline lookup yields CDR1 SQVTM and CDR2 ANQGSEA. The V end was cut by 5 bases, the J end by 4 bases, with 13 bases between. The CDR3 has 13 residues. Here the CDR3 DNA reads TGCAGCGTTTCCCCAGGGGACCCAGATACGCAGTATTTT. It codes for CSVSPGDPDTQYF.

This clone was seen only a few times. CDR3 nucleotide sequence: TGTGCCAGCAGTCCACGTCGGGGAGATACGCAGTATTTT. Amino acid sequence: CASSPRRGDTQYF. The genes are TRBV25-1 and TRBJ2-3, with TRBD2 as a possible D gene (5 bases). CDR1 is MGHDK and CDR2 is SYGVNS in the germline V gene. CDR3 length: 13 amino acids. V lost 5 bases, J lost 5 bases, and 11 bases lay in between.